This is a list of T cell receptor beta chains from one sample in a study of blood T cell repertoires in COVID-19. Data came from immunoSEQ multiplex PCR; TCRdb stores just in-frame clones and leaves some out. In the table there are roughly 220,000 clones, approximately 86% of which are singletons. The sample was peripheral blood. The receptors stem from a woman aged 50 to 60 with COVID-19, enrolled during active disease. CDR3s include the opening cysteine and the closing phenylalanine or tryptophan. D genes are given only for firm matches. Clone size is shown for a subset of rows, as once, few, many or a class of expanded clone.

V gene	clone size	D gene	J gene	CDR3 protein	CDR3 DNA
TRBV2	.	.	TRBJ1-1	CASSEQGLEAFF	TGTGCCAGCAGTGAGCAGGGACTGGAGGCTTTCTTT
TRBV27	once	.	TRBJ1-2	CASSLAPGGAYGYTF	TGTGCCAGCAGTTTAGCTCCGGGGGGGGCATATGGCTACACCTTC
TRBV2	.	.	TRBJ2-1	CASSVERQGMYNEQFF	TGTGCCAGCAGTGTTGAAAGGCAGGGGATGTACAATGAGCAGTTCTTC
TRBV27	few	TRBD1	TRBJ1-2	CASTQGVGYGYTF	TGTGCCAGCACCCAGGGGGTGGGCTATGGCTACACCTTC
TRBV9	.	.	TRBJ1-3	CASSVDTHSGNTIYF	TGTGCCAGCAGCGTGGACACCCACTCTGGAAACACCATATATTTT
TRBV5-1	.	.	TRBJ2-2	CASSLESGVGGRSTGELFF	TGCGCCAGCAGCTTGGAGAGCGGGGTCGGGGGGCGCAGCACCGGGGAGCTGTTTTTT
TRBV24-1	.	.	TRBJ1-2	CATSDRGRDYGYTF	TGTGCCACCAGTGACAGGGGCCGCGACTATGGCTACACCTTC
TRBV7-2	.	TRBD1	TRBJ1-5	CASSLFLSDRGSNQPQHF	TGTGCCAGCAGCCTCTTCCTTTCAGACAGGGGTAGCAATCAGCCCCAGCATTTT
TRBV6-5	.	.	TRBJ2-7	CASSYSQGGSYEQYF	TGTGCCAGCAGTTACTCGCAGGGGGGCTCCTACGAGCAGTACTTC
TRBV19	.	.	TRBJ1-5	CASSPMTGFNQPQHF	TGTGCCAGTAGTCCAATGACAGGATTCAATCAGCCCCAGCATTTT
TRBV6-5	many	.	TRBJ1-1	CASSQGLSEAFF	TGTGCCAGCAGTCAGGGACTCTCTGAAGCTTTCTTT
TRBV25-1	.	.	TRBJ2-2	CASTHSTGELFF	TGTGCCAGCACCCATTCCACCGGGGAGCTGTTTTTT
TRBV7-6	few	TRBD1	TRBJ1-1	CASSLGQGMNTEAFF	TGTGCCAGCAGCTTAGGACAGGGAATGAACACTGAAGCTTTCTTT
TRBV7-2	once	.	TRBJ2-7	CASSLPRAEQYF	TGTGCCAGCAGCTTGCCGAGGGCCGAGCAGTACTTC
TRBV11-2	.	.	TRBJ1-5	CASSLDRNLNQPQHF	TGTGCCAGCAGCTTAGACAGAAATCTTAATCAGCCCCAGCATTTT
TRBV12-3/TRBV12-4	.	.	TRBJ2-1	CASSSPPTGEQFF	TGTGCCAGCAGTTCCCCACCCACGGGAGAGCAGTTCTTC
TRBV5-1	.	TRBD2	TRBJ2-3	CASSLALAGYRTDTQYF	TGCGCCAGCAGCTTGGCGCTAGCGGGCTATCGCACAGATACGCAGTATTTT
TRBV28	.	TRBD1	TRBJ1-1	CASSRGTVNTEAFF	TGTGCCAGCAGTAGAGGGACAGTGAACACTGAAGCTTTCTTT
TRBV6-2/TRBV6-3	few	.	TRBJ2-5	CASSYPSRGSETQYF	TGTGCCAGCAGTTACCCATCTAGAGGTTCAGAGACCCAGTACTTC
TRBV5-6	.	.	TRBJ1-2	CASSLPRVWDGYTF	TGTGCCAGCAGCCTCCCACGGGTTTGGGATGGCTACACCTTC
TRBV28	.	TRBD2	TRBJ2-1	CASDGTSGVGTYNEQFF	TGTGCCAGCGACGGGACTAGCGGGGTAGGGACCTACAATGAGCAGTTCTTC
TRBV7-8	.	.	TRBJ1-5	CASSSTVYSNQPQHF	TGTGCCAGCAGCTCGACAGTATATAGCAATCAGCCCCAGCATTTT
TRBV10-1	.	TRBD1	TRBJ1-2	CASSDDRDYGYTF	TGCGCCAGCAGCGATGACAGGGACTATGGCTACACCTTC
TRBV4-3	.	.	TRBJ1-4	CASSQAHPGVEKLFF	TGCGCCAGCAGCCAAGCCCATCCCGGGGTTGAAAAACTGTTTTTT
TRBV7-3	few	.	TRBJ2-3	CASSSRGWADTQYF	TGTGCCAGCAGCTCCCGAGGTTGGGCAGATACGCAGTATTTT
TRBV12-3/TRBV12-4	.	.	TRBJ1-5	CASTQGIQPQHF	TGTGCCAGTACTCAGGGGATTCAGCCCCAGCATTTT
TRBV27	.	TRBD1	TRBJ2-2	CASSLGTGGTGELFF	TGTGCCAGCAGTTTGGGGACAGGAGGGACCGGGGAGCTGTTTTTT
TRBV28	.	.	TRBJ2-2	CASSAAGIGELFF	TGTGCCAGCAGTGCCGCGGGGATCGGGGAGCTGTTTTTT
TRBV6-6	.	.	TRBJ1-1	CASSYDVRGAFF	TGTGCCAGCAGTTACGACGTCAGGGGAGCTTTCTTT
TRBV5-6	.	TRBD2	TRBJ2-3	CASSEPTSGTAGATDTQYF	TGTGCCAGCAGCGAGCCGACTAGCGGGACCGCCGGGGCCACAGATACGCAGTATTTT
TRBV7-2	.	TRBD1	TRBJ2-1	CASSLVGDRAVF	TGTGCCAGCAGCTTAGTGGGAGACAGGGCTGTCTTC
TRBV3-1/TRBV3-2	.	.	TRBJ2-6	CASSQGRGSGANVLTF	TGTGCCAGCAGCCAAGGTAGAGGCTCTGGGGCCAACGTCCTGACTTTC
TRBV24-1	few	TRBD1	TRBJ2-1	CATSDLGTGNNEQFF	TGTGCCACCAGTGATTTAGGGACAGGGAATAATGAGCAGTTCTTC
TRBV11-2	once	.	TRBJ2-1	CASSRVTTSYNEQFF	TGTGCCAGCAGCAGGGTGACTACCTCCTACAATGAGCAGTTCTTC
TRBV2	.	TRBD1	TRBJ1-2	CASSRQGRDPRGYTF	TGTGCCAGCAGTCGACAGGGAAGGGACCCTAGGGGCTACACCTTC